The following is a T cell receptor (beta chain) sequence with its context. The antigen is undetermined. This table comes from immunoSEQ multiplex PCR, and its TCRdb copy is limited to in-frame clones, with some not included. This sample carries just under 95,000 clones, 80% to 90% of them seen once, and the ten largest clones take 7% to 8%. The sample is drawn from a study of a mutant IDH1 vaccine in newly diagnosed glioma. About the research overall: Treated patients, roughly 60% male and approximately 38% female, averaged about 40 years of age.

Overall study results and limits: Pseudoprogression looked unconnected to shifts in top peripheral T cell clonotypes. The vaccine induced immune responses, and these occurred in around 93% of patients.

Trimming took off 2 bases at V and 5 bases at J, with 13 bases between the two ends. Germline V gives CDR1 SGHRS, CDR2 YFSETQ. The CDR3 runs to 14 residues. Time point indicated: baseline, week 1 (first vaccination visit). Noted treatment: pre-vaccination baseline after standard-of-care therapy. This clonotype was sampled from a woman aged 45-60 years with glioma. The starting material was PBMCs, obtained from a glioma patient treated with radiotherapy, temozolomide or both. This chain uses TRBV5-1 with TRBJ1-2; D possibly corresponds to TRBD1 (6 bases). CDR3 sequence reads: CASSLLQGPYGYTF. As DNA, the CDR3 is TGCGCCAGCAGCTTACTACAGGGCCCTTATGGCTACACCTTC.